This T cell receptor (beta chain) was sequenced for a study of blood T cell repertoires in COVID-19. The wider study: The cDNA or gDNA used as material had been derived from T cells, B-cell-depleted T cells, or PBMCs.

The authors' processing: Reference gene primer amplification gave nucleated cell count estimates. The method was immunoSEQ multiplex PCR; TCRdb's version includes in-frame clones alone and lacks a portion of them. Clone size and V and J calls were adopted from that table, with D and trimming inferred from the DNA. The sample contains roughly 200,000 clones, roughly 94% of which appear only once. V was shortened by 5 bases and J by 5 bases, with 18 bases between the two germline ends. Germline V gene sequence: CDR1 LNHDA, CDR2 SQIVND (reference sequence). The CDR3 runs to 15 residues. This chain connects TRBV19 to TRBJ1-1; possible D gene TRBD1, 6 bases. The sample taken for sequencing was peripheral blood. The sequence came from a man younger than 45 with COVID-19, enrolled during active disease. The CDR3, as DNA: TGTGCCAGTAGTCCCGGGACAATGCCCGCAACTGAAGCTTTCTTT. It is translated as CASSPGTMPATEAFF.